This passage covers 30 T cell receptor beta chains from one sample sequenced in a study of blood T cell repertoires in COVID-19. Using immunoSEQ multiplex PCR, the repertoire was profiled, and TCRdb retains in-frame clones only, with some absent. The sample holds fewer than 75,000 clones; 90% are singletons and the top ten take 8% to 10%. Sequencing was carried out using peripheral blood. These receptors all come from a human donor in a cohort sampled during active COVID-19.

The J gene is TRBJ2-1, the V gene TRBV9, with a tentative D call TRBD2 (5 bases). With 0 bases removed from V and 8 bases from J, the gap between germline ends came to 9 bases. CDR3 length: 13 residues. In germline, CDR1 is SGDLS, CDR2 YYNGEE. The CDR3 loop is CASSVEVGDEQFF. In DNA, the CDR3 is TGTGCCAGCAGCGTAGAAGTGGGAGATGAGCAGTTCTTC.

This clone has a handful of counts. V is TRBV4-2 and J is TRBJ1-6; D is unresolved. From germline, CDR1 is LGHNA and CDR2 YNFKEQ. The CDR3 covers 18 residues. Trimming pared 0 bases from V and 0 bases from J, leaving 12 bases between. CDR3 loop: CASSQDLREDSYNSPLHF. The CDR3 region has the DNA TGTGCCAGCAGCCAAGATTTACGGGAAGACTCCTATAATTCACCCCTCCACTTT.

The chain couples TRBV6-6 to TRBJ2-4; TRBD2 agrees at 13 bases. Germline CDR1 and CDR2: MNHNY and SVGAGI (reference sequence). After removal of 6 bases from V and 8 bases from J, the junction contained 10 bases not matched to a gene. The CDR3 has 16 amino acids. The CDR3 region has the DNA TGTGCCAGCAGCGACGCACTAGCGGGAGGGCCCTACATTCAGTACTTC. Residues: CASSDALAGGPYIQYF.

The chain recombines TRBV5-1 with TRBJ2-1, with D unclear. The V and J ends lost 4 bases and 2 bases respectively, with 7 bases between them. The CDR3 runs 13 residues. Germline CDR1 reads SGHRS; CDR2 reads YFSETQ. The CDR3, as DNA: TGCGCCAGCAGCCTTGGCCCCTACAATGAGCAGTTCTTC. Protein product: CASSLGPYNEQFF.

The rearrangement uses TRBV28 and TRBJ1-4; 9 bases line up with TRBD1. V lost 3 bases, J lost 8 bases, and 7 bases stayed unmatched. There are 15 residues in the CDR3. The germline V gene encodes CDR1 MDHEN and CDR2 SYDVKM. CDR3 in amino acids: CASSFAGTGPEKLFF. As DNA, the CDR3 is TGTGCCAGCAGTTTTGCCGGGACAGGGCCGGAAAAACTGTTTTTT.

The chain has TRBV27 and TRBJ2-1; the match to TRBD2 covers 11 bases. CDR3 length: 15 residues. V trimming: 5 bases; J trimming: 5 bases; junction bases outside the gene matches: 5. The germline V gene encodes CDR1 MNHEY and CDR2 SMNVEV (reference sequence). CDR3 sequence: CASSPGTSGDNEQFF. Here the CDR3 DNA reads TGTGCCAGCAGTCCCGGGACTAGCGGCGACAATGAGCAGTTCTTC.

This sequence joins TRBV7-8 and TRBJ2-7; 10 bases match TRBD2. CDR3 size: 14 residues. V was pared by 2 bases and J by 7 bases, with 5 bases of the junction left unmatched. Germline assignment: CDR1 SGHVS and CDR2 FQNEAQ. As DNA, the CDR3 is TGTGCCAGCAGCTTATCAGCGGGAGGGTATGAGCAGTACTTC. It encodes CASSLSAGGYEQYF. Together with reference TRBV7-8 and TRBJ2-7, the CDR3 gives the full variable domain: GAGVSQSPRYKVAKRGQDVALRCDPISGHVSLFWYQQALGQGPEFLTYFQNEAQLDKSGLPSDRFFAERPEGSVSTLKIQRTQQEDSAVYLCASSLSAGGYEQYFGPGTRLTVT.

This clone has just a few counts. The genes are TRBV5-1 and TRBJ1-2, with 9 bases that match TRBD1. The J segment lost 2 bases and the V segment lost 4 bases, leaving 6 bases of the junction unmatched. This CDR3 is built from 15 residues. Per the germline V gene, CDR1 is SGHRS and CDR2 is YFSETQ. CDR3 in amino acids: CASSPTGQGNYGYTF. The CDR3 DNA sequence: TGCGCCAGCAGCCCGACGGGACAGGGAAACTATGGCTACACCTTC.

The genes are TRBV24-1 and TRBJ2-1; 8 bases match TRBD1. This CDR3 is built from 16 residues. Germline CDR1 and CDR2: KGHDR and SFDVKD. After removal of 3 bases from V and 5 bases from J, the junction contained 8 bases not matched to a gene. The CDR3 loop is CATSDPGTGKDNEQFF. In nucleotides, the CDR3 is TGTGCCACCAGTGATCCCGGGACAGGAAAGGACAATGAGCAGTTCTTC.

The J gene is TRBJ2-7, the V gene TRBV24-1; the D gene is possibly TRBD2 (5 bases). V gave up 3 bases and J gave up 2 bases, with 10 bases separating them. Germline values: CDR1 KGHDR, CDR2 SFDVKD. This CDR3 comprises 14 residues. DNA for the CDR3: TGTGCCACCAGTGATCGGGCGGGCCCCTACGAGCAGTACTTC. Translating gives CATSDRAGPYEQYF.

The chain is built from TRBV10-3 and TRBJ2-1; D is undetermined. Germline CDR1 and CDR2: ENHRY and SYGVKD. V was cut by 7 bases and J by 6 bases, with 19 bases left in between. The CDR3 runs to 15 residues. CDR3 bases: TGTGCCATCAACGGTGGGCAGGCCCTATTCAATGAGCAGTTCTTC. It specifies CAINGGQALFNEQFF.

The chain couples TRBV9 to TRBJ2-1; 7 bases are shared with TRBD2. The CDR3 extends over 18 amino acids. Germline CDR1 and CDR2: SGDLS and YYNGEE. The V and J ends lost 4 bases and 1 base, in that order; junction bases with no gene match: 14. CDR3 bases: TGTGCCAGCAGCCATACCCGGGGTCCCGGGAGGTCCTACAATGAGCAGTTCTTC. Its protein is CASSHTRGPGRSYNEQFF.

CDR3: CASSSGTGQNIQYF. CDR3 sequence (DNA): TGTGCCAGCAGTTCCGGGACAGGGCAAAACATTCAGTACTTC. V usage is TRBV28 and J usage is TRBJ2-4, with 9 bases matching TRBD1. The CDR3 contains 14 residues. The J segment lost 5 bases and the V segment lost 4 bases, leaving 3 bases of the junction unmatched. The germline V gene encodes CDR1 MDHEN and CDR2 SYDVKM.

This clone was observed a single time. The genes are TRBV24-1 and TRBJ2-3; TRBD2 aligns across 9 bases. There are 14 residues in the CDR3. Germline trimming cut 5 bases from V and 9 bases from J; bases unmatched to any gene: 8. The germline gives CDR1 KGHDR, CDR2 SFDVKD. This chain's CDR3 is CATSVAGAVKTQYF. The DNA for the CDR3 is TGTGCCACCAGTGTAGCGGGAGCGGTGAAGACGCAGTATTTT.

This clone appeared a few times. The rearrangement links TRBV27 to TRBJ1-2; 8 nucleotides align to TRBD1. This CDR3 spans 16 amino acids. Germline CDR1 reads MNHEY; CDR2 reads SMNVEV (reference sequence). Losses at the gene ends were 6 bases for V and 4 bases for J; bases not matched to a gene: 13. CDR3 protein: CASRTYTDTGGYGYTF. As DNA, the CDR3 is TGTGCCAGCAGAACCTATACCGACACAGGGGGCTATGGCTACACCTTC.

The V and J genes are TRBV7-9 and TRBJ2-5; tentatively, D is TRBD2 (5 bases). Trimming took 3 bases from V and 5 from J, leaving 19 bases between them. The CDR3 runs to 16 residues. The V gene's germline CDR1 is SEHNR and CDR2 FQNEAQ (reference sequence). CDR3 sequence: CASSFRVGDTAETQYF. In nucleotides, the CDR3 is TGTGCCAGCAGCTTTCGAGTGGGAGACACAGCCGAGACCCAGTACTTC.

The chain is built from TRBV7-2 and TRBJ2-1, with a possible D match to TRBD2 (6 bases). The germline gives CDR1 SGHTA, CDR2 FQGNSA. V lost 1 base and J 6 bases, leaving 13 bases between the germline ends. This CDR3 region has 15 residues. This CDR3 reads CASSLDLGTFNEQFF. The CDR3 bases are TGTGCCAGCAGCTTAGACCTGGGGACTTTCAATGAGCAGTTCTTC. The full variable domain, in which reference TRBV7-2 and TRBJ2-1 provide the parts outside the CDR3, is GAGVSQSPSNKVTEKGKDVELRCDPISGHTALYWYRQSLGQGLEFLIYFQGNSAPDKSGLPSDRFSAERTGGSVSTLTIQRTQQEDSAVYLCASSLDLGTFNEQFFGPGTRLTVL.

The J gene is TRBJ2-1, the V gene TRBV6-6, with a tentative D call TRBD2 (6 bases). The CDR3 contains 13 residues. In germline, CDR1 is MNHNY, CDR2 SVGAGI (reference sequence). V was cut by 5 bases and J by 6 bases, with 11 bases left in between. The CDR3 protein is CASSRSSVNEQFF. CDR3 in DNA: TGTGCCAGCAGTCGATCTAGCGTCAATGAGCAGTTCTTC.

The chain is built from TRBV25-1 and TRBJ2-7; D might be TRBD2 (6 bases). This CDR3 comprises 16 residues. CDR1 and CDR2 from the germline V gene are MGHDK and SYGVNS. V lost 3 bases and J lost 1, with 16 bases in between. Written as DNA, the CDR3 is TGTGCCAGCAGTGATCCCCTTGGGACTGCTTCCTACGAGCAGTACTTC. It encodes CASSDPLGTASYEQYF.

The chain employs TRBV28 and TRBJ2-5, with 7 nucleotides matching TRBD2. This CDR3 contains 15 residues. Germline V CDR1 and CDR2: MDHEN, SYDVKM. V shed 10 bases and J 4 bases; nucleotides not matched to a gene: 15. CDR3 sequence: CATSTPREVVETQYF. The CDR3 DNA is TGTGCCACCTCAACTCCCCGGGAGGTTGTAGAGACCCAGTACTTC.

This clone has just one count. The chain recombines TRBV20-1 with TRBJ2-1; 8 nucleotides match TRBD2. This CDR3 comprises 14 residues. Germline assignment: CDR1 DFQATT and CDR2 SNEGSKA (reference sequence). V lost 3 bases to trimming and J lost 8 bases; unmatched junction nucleotides: 9. Written as DNA, the CDR3 is TGCAGTGCTAGTTCCGGACTAGCTGGTTATGAGCAGTTCTTC. Translating gives CSASSGLAGYEQFF.

This rearrangement joins TRBV10-3 to TRBJ2-7; D perhaps matches TRBD1 (6 bases). Trimming cost V 2 bases and J 2 bases, with 10 bases left between them. The CDR3 length is 14 residues. Germline-derived CDR1 and CDR2 are ENHRY and SYGVKD. CDR3 DNA: TGTGCCATCAGTGAGAAACGACAGGCCTACGAGCAGTACTTC. It encodes CAISEKRQAYEQYF.

The genes are TRBV7-6 and TRBJ2-2; weak D call: TRBD2 (5 bases). The CDR3 is 15 residues long. V lost 1 base, J lost 4 bases, and 10 bases lay in between. In germline, CDR1 is SGHVS, CDR2 FNYEAQ. CDR3 amino acids: CASSLGQEATGELFF. DNA of the CDR3: TGTGCCAGCAGCTTAGGGCAGGAGGCCACCGGGGAGCTGTTTTTT.

This chain joins TRBV9 and TRBJ1-2; D unresolved. CDR1 and CDR2 (germline): SGDLS, YYNGEE. The CDR3 has 14 residues. V was clipped by 3 bases and J by 0 bases, with 9 bases between them. The CDR3 DNA reads as TGTGCCAGCAGCGAGTACAGCACTAACTATGGCTACACCTTC. This translates into CASSEYSTNYGYTF. Filled out from reference TRBV9 and TRBJ1-2, the complete variable domain reads DSGVTQTPKHLITATGQRVTLRCSPRSGDLSVYWYQQSLDQGLQFLIQYYNGEERAKGNILERFSAQQFPDLHSELNLSSLELGDSALYFCASSEYSTNYGYTFGSGTRLTVV.

This sequence joins TRBV15 and TRBJ2-2; TRBD1 aligns across 7 bases. The CDR3 sequence is 15 residues long. The V and J ends lost 5 bases and 2 bases, in that order; junction bases with no gene match: 5. CDR1 is LNHNV and CDR2 is YYDKDF in the germline V gene (reference sequence). The CDR3 DNA reads TGTGCCACCAGCGCCGGGACAGTTAACACCGGGGAGCTGTTTTTT. Translating gives CATSAGTVNTGELFF.

The chain has TRBV11-2 and TRBJ2-5; 12 bases are shared with TRBD2. Losses at the gene ends were 1 base for V and 0 bases for J; bases not matched to a gene: 3. The CDR3 consists of 17 residues. Germline V gene lookup returns CDR1 SGHAT and CDR2 FQNNGV. The CDR3 coding sequence is TGTGCCAGCAGCTTAGGGCTAGCGGGAGGGGACCAAGAGACCCAGTACTTC. This encodes CASSLGLAGGDQETQYF.

J is TRBJ2-7 and V is TRBV5-1; TRBD2 is a possible D gene (5 bases). Trimming took 4 bases from V and 9 from J, leaving 23 bases between them. The germline CDR1 and CDR2 sequences are SGHRS and YFSETQ. The CDR3 runs 15 residues. The CDR3 DNA sequence: TGCGCCAGCAGCCCCTCTACGGGAACCCTAACTGGGCAGTACTTC. It is translated as CASSPSTGTLTGQYF.

This chain uses TRBV7-2 with TRBJ2-7; 11 bases line up with TRBD2. V dropped 1 base and J dropped 3; count of bases not matched to a gene: 5. The CDR3 spans 16 residues. CDR1 is SGHTA, CDR2 FQGNSA, per germline. CDR3: CASSLGATSGNYEQYF. CDR3 nucleotides: TGTGCCAGCAGCTTAGGAGCGACTAGCGGGAACTACGAGCAGTACTTC.

The rearrangement links TRBV28 to TRBJ2-2; 8 bases align to TRBD2. CDR3 size: 22 residues. Germline CDR1 reads MDHEN; CDR2 reads SYDVKM. J lost 6 bases, V lost 10 bases, and 34 bases had no gene match. As DNA, the CDR3 is TGTGCCACCTCTTTTCGGTCCGGCTTTTTAGCGGGGAAGGAGTGGTCACCCGGGGAGCTGTTTTTT. Translated, it gives CATSFRSGFLAGKEWSPGELFF.

This sequence joins TRBV27 and TRBJ1-4; 9 nucleotides agree with TRBD1. The ends lost 5 bases at V and 3 bases at J; junction bases unmatched: 10. CDR1 is MNHEY and CDR2 is SMNVEV in the germline V gene (reference sequence). CDR3 length: 17 amino acids. The CDR3 coding sequence is TGTGCCAGCAGTGCCGGGACAGGGAGGCGGCCTAATGAAAAACTGTTTTTT. This codes for CASSAGTGRRPNEKLFF.